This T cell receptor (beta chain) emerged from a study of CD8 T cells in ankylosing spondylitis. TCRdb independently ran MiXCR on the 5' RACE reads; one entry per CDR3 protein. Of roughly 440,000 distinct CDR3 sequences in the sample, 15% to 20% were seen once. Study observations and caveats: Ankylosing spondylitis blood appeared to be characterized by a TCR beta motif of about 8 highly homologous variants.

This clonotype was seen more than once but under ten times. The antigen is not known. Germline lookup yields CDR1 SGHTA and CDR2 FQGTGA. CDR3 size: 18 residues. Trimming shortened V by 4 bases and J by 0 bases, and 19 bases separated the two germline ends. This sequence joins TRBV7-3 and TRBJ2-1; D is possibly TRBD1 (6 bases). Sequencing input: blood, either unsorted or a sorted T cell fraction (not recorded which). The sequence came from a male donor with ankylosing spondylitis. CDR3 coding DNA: TGTGCCAGCAGCTCGCGGGCTTCACAGGGCGTCTCCTACAATGAGCAGTTCTTC. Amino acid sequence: CASSSRASQGVSYNEQFF.